These 15 T cell receptor beta chains were all obtained from the same sample, sequenced in a study of cytomegalovirus exposure and HLA in healthy donors. PCR amplification relied on 60 Vbeta primers (plus 13 Jbeta primers). Repertoires were generated with immunoSEQ multiplex PCR, while TCRdb's copy carries only in-frame clones and drops some. The profile shows tens of thousands of clones, about 67% of them singletons. Sample: PBMCs. Every receptor here comes from a middle-aged man in good health and CMV-seropositive.

The chain joins TRBV7-2 to TRBJ1-1; 10 bases align to TRBD1. The V gene end was trimmed by 8 bases and the J gene end by 4 bases; junction bases not matched to a gene: 1. Per the germline V gene, CDR1 is SGHTA and CDR2 is FQGNSA. The CDR3 totals 12 residues. CDR3 nucleotides: TGTGCCAGCCGGGACAGGGGCACTGAAGCTTTCTTT. Protein sequence: CASRDRGTEAFF.

This clone turned up a few times. This sequence joins TRBV5-1 and TRBJ1-1; 8 bases agree with TRBD1. The CDR3 contains 17 residues. The V gene end was trimmed by 1 base and the J gene end by 5 bases; junction bases not matched to a gene: 13. The germline gives CDR1 SGHRS, CDR2 YFSETQ. The CDR3 loop reads CASSLQGQGGLGTEAFF. The CDR3 coding sequence is TGCGCCAGCAGCTTGCAAGGACAGGGTGGTCTCGGGACTGAAGCTTTCTTT.

The rearrangement joins TRBV6-1 to TRBJ2-5; 8 bases line up with TRBD2. The J call may not be correct, given that the DNA end is closer to TRBJ2-7. Germline V gives CDR1 MNHNS, CDR2 SASEGT. The CDR3 spans 15 residues. CDR3 in amino acids: CASSGFPGGSYEQYF. CDR3 nucleotides: TGTGCCAGCAGTGGCTTCCCGGGAGGGTCCTACGAGCAGTACTTC.

This CDR3 reads CASSFTGENEQYF. In DNA, the CDR3 is TGTGCCAGCAGTTTCACAGGGGAGAACGAGCAGTACTTC. The rearrangement joins TRBV27 to TRBJ2-7; TRBD1 agrees at 7 bases. The CDR3 is 13 amino acids. Germline loops: CDR1 MNHEY, CDR2 SMNVEV (reference sequence). With V trimmed by 3 bases and J by 5 bases, 4 bases remained unmatched.

A single count supports this clone. The chain joins TRBV6-1 to TRBJ1-5; D is unresolved. Trimming took 4 bases from V and 5 from J, leaving 6 bases between them. The CDR3 length is 12 residues. CDR1 is MNHNS and CDR2 is SASEGT in the germline V gene. For the CDR3, the DNA is TGTGCCAGCAGTGGGAGGGATCAGCCCCAGCATTTT. This codes for CASSGRDQPQHF.

This clone has only one observation. J is TRBJ2-2 and V is TRBV28; the match to TRBD1 covers 8 bases. Germline V lookup: CDR1 MDHEN, CDR2 SYDVKM. Trimming at V came to 7 bases and at J to 6 bases, leaving 19 bases not matched to a gene. The CDR3 loop spans 18 amino acids. CDR3 loop: CASTLNPRTGIGAGELFF. The DNA of the CDR3 is TGTGCCAGCACCTTAAACCCCCGGACAGGGATCGGCGCCGGGGAGCTGTTTTTT.

V is TRBV18 and J is TRBJ2-7, with no clear D. Trimming removed 1 base at V and 2 bases at J, with 6 bases between. Germline CDR1 reads KGHSH; CDR2 reads LQKENI. This CDR3 spans 13 amino acids. The CDR3 protein is CASSPRAAYEQYF. The DNA for the CDR3 is TGTGCCAGCTCACCACGGGCAGCCTACGAGCAGTACTTC.

This clone was seen a few times. The CDR3 reads CASSFKEPFFGDTQYF. In nucleotides, the CDR3 is TGTGCCAGCAGTTTTAAAGAGCCTTTTTTTGGTGATACGCAGTATTTT. J is TRBJ2-3 and V is TRBV27; D is undetermined. Trimming left V 3 bases short and J 6 bases short, with 19 bases between. Germline V CDR1 and CDR2: MNHEY, SMNVEV (reference sequence). This CDR3 has 16 residues.

V and J are TRBV7-2 and TRBJ1-2; D is undetermined. CDR1 and CDR2 (germline): SGHTA, FQGNSA. Trimming left V 2 bases short and J 6 bases short, with 7 bases between. The CDR3 length is 12 residues. The DNA for the CDR3 is TGTGCCAGCAGCTTACGCGGTGATGGCTACACCTTC. Translated: CASSLRGDGYTF.

The chain carries TRBV7-2 and TRBJ1-1, with D tentatively TRBD1 (6 bases). CDR3 size: 13 residues. V lost 1 base to trimming and J lost 9 bases, with 12 bases between them. Per the germline V gene, CDR1 is SGHTA and CDR2 is FQGNSA. CDR3 loop: CASSLGGPAQAFF. The CDR3 nucleotides are TGTGCCAGCAGCTTAGGGGGGCCGGCGCAAGCTTTCTTT.

The chain employs TRBV6-6 and TRBJ1-3, with unresolved D. Trimming cost V 2 bases and J 4 bases, with 9 bases left between them. This CDR3 is built from 14 residues. The germline V gene encodes CDR1 MNHNY and CDR2 SVGAGI (reference sequence). The CDR3 sequence: CASSYTVAGNTIYF. The DNA of the CDR3 is TGTGCCAGCAGTTACACAGTGGCGGGAAACACCATATATTTT.

This clone occurred a few times. A junction end diverges from the germline sequence, so it may reflect a read error. This chain connects TRBV7-7 to TRBJ2-1, with TRBD2 identical over 14 bases. This CDR3 is 16 amino acids long. Germline assignment: CDR1 SSHAT and CDR2 FNYEAQ (reference sequence). The CDR3 reads CASSLGTSGSNNEQFF. CDR3 DNA sequence: TGTGCTAGCAGCTTAGGGACTAGCGGGAGTAATAATGAGCAGTTCTTC.

The chain combines TRBV25-1 with TRBJ1-1, with 7 positions matching TRBD1. The CDR3 is 14 amino acids. Losses at the gene ends were 4 bases for V and 5 bases for J; bases not matched to a gene: 7. In germline, CDR1 is MGHDK, CDR2 SYGVNS. The CDR3 DNA reads TGTGCCAGCAGTGGCTACAGGGGCGAGACTGAAGCTTTCTTT. Amino acid sequence: CASSGYRGETEAFF. Together with reference TRBV25-1 and TRBJ1-1, the CDR3 gives the full variable domain: EADIYQTPRYLVIGTGKKITLECSQTMGHDKMYWYQQDPGMELHLIHYSYGVNSTEKGDLSSESTVSRIRTEHFPLTLESARPSHTSQYLCASSGYRGETEAFFGQGTRLTVV.

The chain has TRBV4-1 and TRBJ2-5; 10 bases line up with TRBD1. V lost 3 bases to trimming and J lost 5 bases; unmatched junction nucleotides: 12. Germline V gene data show CDR1 as MGHRA and CDR2 as YSYEKL. The CDR3 consists of 17 residues. The DNA of the CDR3 is TGCGCCAGCAGCCAGCGTCGGGGACAGGGGAGGCTCGAGACCCAGTACTTC. It specifies CASSQRRGQGRLETQYF.

CDR3 bases: TGTGCCAGCAGCCCCGCCAAGGGGCAGTCGTATGGCTACACCTTC. Translated, it gives CASSPAKGQSYGYTF. The chain couples TRBV7-3 to TRBJ1-2, with D perhaps matching TRBD1 (5 bases). The CDR3 spans 15 residues. CDR1 SGHTA and CDR2 FQGTGA come from the germline V gene. Between the trimmed V and J ends, which lost 5 bases and 5 bases, there was a span of 18 bases.